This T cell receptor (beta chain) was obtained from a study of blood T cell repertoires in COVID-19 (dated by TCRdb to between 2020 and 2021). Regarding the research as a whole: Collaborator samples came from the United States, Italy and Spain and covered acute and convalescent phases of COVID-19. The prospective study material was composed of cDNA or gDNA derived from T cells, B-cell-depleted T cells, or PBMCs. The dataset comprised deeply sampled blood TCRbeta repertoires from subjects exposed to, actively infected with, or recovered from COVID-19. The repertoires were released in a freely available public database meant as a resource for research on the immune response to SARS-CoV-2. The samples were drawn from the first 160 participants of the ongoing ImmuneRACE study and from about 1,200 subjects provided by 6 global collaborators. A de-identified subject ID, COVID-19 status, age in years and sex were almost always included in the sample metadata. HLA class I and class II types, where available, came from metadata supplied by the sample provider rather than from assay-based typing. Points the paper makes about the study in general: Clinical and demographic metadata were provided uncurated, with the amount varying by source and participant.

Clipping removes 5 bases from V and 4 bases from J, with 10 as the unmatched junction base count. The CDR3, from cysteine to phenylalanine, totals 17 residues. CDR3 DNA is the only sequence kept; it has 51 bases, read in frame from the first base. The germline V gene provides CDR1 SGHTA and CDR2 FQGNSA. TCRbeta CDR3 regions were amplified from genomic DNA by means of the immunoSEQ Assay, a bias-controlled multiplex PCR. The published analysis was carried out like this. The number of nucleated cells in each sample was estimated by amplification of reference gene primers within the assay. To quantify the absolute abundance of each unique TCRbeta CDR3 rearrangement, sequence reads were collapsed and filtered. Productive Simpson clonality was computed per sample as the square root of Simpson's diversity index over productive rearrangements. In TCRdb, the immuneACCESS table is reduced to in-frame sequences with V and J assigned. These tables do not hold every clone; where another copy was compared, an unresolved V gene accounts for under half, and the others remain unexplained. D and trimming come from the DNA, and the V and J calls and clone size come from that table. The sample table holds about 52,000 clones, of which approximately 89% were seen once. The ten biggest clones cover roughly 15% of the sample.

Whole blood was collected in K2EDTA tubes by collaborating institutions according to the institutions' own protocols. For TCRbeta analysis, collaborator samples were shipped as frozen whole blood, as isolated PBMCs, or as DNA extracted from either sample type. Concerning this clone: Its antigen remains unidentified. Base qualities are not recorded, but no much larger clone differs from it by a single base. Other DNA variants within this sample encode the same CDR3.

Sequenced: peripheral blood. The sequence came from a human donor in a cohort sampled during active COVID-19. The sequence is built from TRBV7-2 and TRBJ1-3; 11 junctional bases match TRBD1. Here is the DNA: TGTGCCAGCAGCCGCCAACCCGGGACAGGGGGGGGAAACACCATATATTTT. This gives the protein CASSRQPGTGGGNTIYF.